This entry concerns a single T cell receptor (beta chain). Its antigen is undetermined. The data belong to a study of T cell repertoires in cytomegalovirus infection. Germline V gives CDR1 MNHEY, CDR2 SMNVEV (reference sequence). V was shortened by 2 bases and J by 6 bases, with 8 bases between the two germline ends. The CDR3 has 13 residues. TCRdb re-analysed the reads in MiXCR, keeping a single row per CDR3 protein. The sample lists approximately 110,000 distinct CDR3 sequences, more than 30% seen once, with roughly 53% in the top ten. This material consisted of CD8+ T cells from cultured PBMCs, taken from culture after CMV antigen stimulation. The genes are TRBV27 and TRBJ2-1; weak D call: TRBD1 (6 bases). The source of this sequence is a human donor in good health (CMV status not recorded). Some clones in this sample may be carry-over from other donors' samples. Here the CDR3 DNA reads TGTGCCAGCAGTTTAACAGGGCGCAATGAGCAGTTCTTC. This gives the protein CASSLTGRNEQFF.